The 17 T cell receptor beta chains in this list originate from one sample, sequenced in a study of blood T cells in healthy people across ages. Combining a sample-barcoded 5' primer with a J-beta primer mix, a second PCR ran for roughly 7 to 12 cycles. TCRdb ran MiXCR on the 5' RACE reads and lists one entry per CDR3 protein. The sample consists of 1.8 million or so distinct CDR3 sequences, 35% to 50% of them appearing once. Sequencing was carried out using blood. These TCRs come from a human donor in good health.

The CDR3 loop is CASEARNSGANVLTF. The CDR3 DNA follows: TGTGCCAGCGAGGCCCGGAACTCTGGGGCCAACGTCCTGACTTTC. The genes are TRBV6-6 and TRBJ2-6; no clear D. The CDR3 sequence is 15 residues long. The V gene lost 8 bases and the J gene lost 0 bases, with 11 bases spanning the gap. Per the germline V gene, CDR1 is MNHNY and CDR2 is SVGAGI (reference sequence).

This clonotype showed up just a few times. The V and J genes are TRBV7-2 and TRBJ2-5; the D gene is possibly TRBD1 (6 bases). Per the germline V gene, CDR1 is SGHTA and CDR2 is FQGNSA. V lost 4 bases to trimming and J lost 2 bases, with 14 bases between them. CDR3 length: 15 residues. Here the CDR3 reads CASSSQGFPQETQYF. CDR3 nucleotides: TGTGCCAGCAGCTCGCAGGGGTTTCCACAAGAGACCCAGTACTTC.

This clonotype was seen ten or more times. One end of the junction fails to match germline, which may point to a read error. The chain employs TRBV5-1 and TRBJ2-1; tentative D call: TRBD1 (5 bases). CDR1 and CDR2 (germline): SGHRS, YFSETQ. The CDR3 has 15 residues. The CDR3 loop is CASSPTGNSYNEQFF. The CDR3 DNA is TGTGCCAGCAGCCCAACAGGAAACTCCTACAATGAGCAGTTCTTC.

CDR3 DNA sequence: TGTGCCAGCGTGGCGGGGGGATATACTGGCGAGCAGTACTTC. It encodes CASVAGGYTGEQYF. The chain joins TRBV12-3 or TRBV12-4 to TRBJ2-7; 8 nucleotides line up with TRBD2. The J segment lost 6 bases and the V segment lost 8 bases, leaving 12 bases of the junction unmatched. The CDR3 consists of 14 residues.

In DNA, the CDR3 is TGTGCCAGCAGCGTAGGTGACAGGGGCGCTGGGGCCAACGTCCTGACTTTC. Translating it yields CASSVGDRGAGANVLTF. The V call is TRBV9, the J call TRBJ2-6; 8 nucleotides line up with TRBD1. The ends lost 0 bases at V and 2 bases at J; junction bases unmatched: 4. Germline CDR1 is SGDLS and CDR2 is YYNGEE. The CDR3 sequence is 17 residues long.

This clonotype occurred a few times. V and J are TRBV27 and TRBJ1-2, with D perhaps TRBD1 (6 bases). Trimming stripped 3 bases from V and 6 bases from J, with 14 bases between. Germline lookup yields CDR1 MNHEY and CDR2 SMNVEV (reference sequence). The CDR3 is 14 amino acids. As DNA, the CDR3 is TGTGCCAGCAGTTTCCGCCGGACAGCCGATGGCTACACCTTC. Its translation is CASSFRRTADGYTF.

A remark on this clonotype: One junction end does not reproduce the germline sequence, and a read error may be involved. V is TRBV20-1 and J is TRBJ2-3, with 10 nucleotides matching TRBD2. Germline CDR1 and CDR2: DFQATT and SNEGSKA (reference sequence). The CDR3 is made up of 14 amino acids. The CDR3 region is CSATSGGGTDMQYF. The DNA for the CDR3 is TGCAGTGCTACCAGCGGGGGGGGTACAGATATGCAGTATTTT.

This clonotype was seen a handful of times. The rearrangement links TRBV12-3 or TRBV12-4 to TRBJ2-1; D is perhaps TRBD1 or TRBD2 (6 bases each). This CDR3 comprises 14 residues. The germline V and J ends were trimmed by 5 bases and 6 bases, with 14 bases remaining between them. CDR3: CASSSWGASNEQFF. CDR3 nucleotide sequence: TGTGCCAGCAGTAGTTGGGGGGCGTCCAATGAGCAGTTCTTC.

CDR3 in amino acids: CASSANTGTGGYTF. Here the CDR3 DNA reads TGTGCCAGCTCAGCCAATACCGGGACAGGTGGCTACACCTTC. The rearrangement uses TRBV18 and TRBJ1-2; 8 bases are shared with TRBD1. V trimming: 5 bases; J trimming: 7 bases; junction bases outside the gene matches: 9. Germline V gene lookup returns CDR1 KGHSH and CDR2 LQKENI. This CDR3 has 14 residues.

This chain joins TRBV20-1 and TRBJ2-7; no clear D. This CDR3 is 12 amino acids long. CDR1 DFQATT and CDR2 SNEGSKA come from the germline V gene (reference sequence). Trimming took off 3 bases at V and 2 bases at J, with 8 bases between the two ends. The CDR3 is CSARVAPYEQYF. The CDR3 DNA reads TGCAGTGCTAGGGTAGCCCCCTACGAGCAGTACTTC.

The CDR3 loop is CAIRGDRVDEKLFF. CDR3 DNA: TGTGCCATCAGGGGGGACAGGGTCGATGAAAAACTGTTTTTT. V is TRBV10-3 and J is TRBJ1-4; 9 bases map to TRBD1. Germline trimming cut 6 bases from V and 6 bases from J; bases unmatched to any gene: 5. Germline CDR1 is ENHRY and CDR2 is SYGVKD. This CDR3 is 14 amino acids long.

The gene calls are TRBV20-1 and TRBJ2-4; no clear D. The J call is uncertain, as TRBJ2-7 better fits the DNA end. CDR3 size: 12 residues. Germline V gene data show CDR1 as DFQATT and CDR2 as SNEGSKA (reference sequence). This CDR3 is CSAAESSYEQYF. CDR3 nucleotides: TGCAGTGCCGCTGAAAGCTCCTACGAGCAGTACTTC.

This clonotype has only a few counts. V is TRBV10-3 and J is TRBJ2-5; D gene uncertain. V shed 0 bases and J shed 0 bases, with 8 bases lying between them. The CDR3 contains 15 residues. Germline V gene lookup returns CDR1 ENHRY and CDR2 SYGVKD. CDR3 bases: TGTGCCATCAGTGAGTCGACTCCGTACCAAGAGACCCAGTACTTC. Encoded protein: CAISESTPYQETQYF.

The rearrangement joins TRBV5-6 to TRBJ2-5, with 11 bases fitting TRBD1. V lost 0 bases to trimming and J lost 5 bases; unmatched junction nucleotides: 6. Germline V gene sequence: CDR1 SGHDT, CDR2 YYEEEE. This CDR3 is built from 16 residues. In DNA form, the CDR3 reads TGTGCCAGCAGCTTGGCCGGACAGGGGGCTACGGAGACCCAGTACTTC. Protein: CASSLAGQGATETQYF. Complete variable domain (other parts from reference TRBV5-6 and TRBJ2-5): DAGVTQSPTHLIKTRGQQVTLRCSPKSGHDTVSWYQQALGQGPQFIFQYYEEEERQRGNFPDRFSGHQFPNYSSELNVNALLLGDSALYLCASSLAGQGATETQYFGPGTRLLVL.

There are many counts of this clonotype. V gene TRBV6-2 or TRBV6-3 combines with J gene TRBJ2-3, with D unresolved. CDR3 length: 12 amino acids. V dropped 4 bases and J dropped 5 bases, with 7 bases sitting between them. Germline V gives CDR1 MNHEY, CDR2 SVGEGT. CDR3 coding DNA: TGTGCCAGCAGTTCCCGAATAGATACGCAGTATTTT. Its protein is CASSSRIDTQYF.

This chain connects TRBV5-1 to TRBJ1-2; TRBD1 matches 9 bases. CDR1 is SGHRS and CDR2 is YFSETQ in the germline V gene. This CDR3 is 16 amino acids long. Trimming at V came to 2 bases and at J to 6 bases, leaving 11 bases not matched to a gene. The CDR3 here is CASSFQPPGQGDGYTF. The CDR3 DNA sequence: TGCGCCAGCAGCTTTCAACCACCGGGACAGGGAGATGGCTACACCTTC. The full variable domain, in which reference TRBV5-1 and TRBJ1-2 provide the parts outside the CDR3, is KAGVTQTPRYLIKTRGQQVTLSCSPISGHRSVSWYQQTPGQGLQFLFEYFSETQRNKGNFPGRFSGRQFSNSRSEMNVSTLELGDSALYLCASSFQPPGQGDGYTFGSGTRLTVV.

This rearrangement joins TRBV11-2 to TRBJ2-7; perhaps TRBD1 as D (6 bases). V gave up 0 bases and J gave up 3 bases, with 24 bases separating them. CDR1 and CDR2 (germline): SGHAT, FQNNGV. The CDR3 totals 19 residues. This CDR3 reads CASSLDTNPAFTRGYEQYF. The CDR3 coding sequence is TGTGCCAGCAGCTTAGATACGAACCCCGCCTTCACCAGGGGCTACGAGCAGTACTTC.